This entry concerns a single T cell receptor (beta chain). This sample is drawn from a study of blood T cell repertoires in COVID-19. Germline V lookup: CDR1 SGHTA, CDR2 FQGNSA. The germline V and J ends were trimmed by 5 bases and 2 bases, with 13 bases remaining between them. The CDR3 is 14 residues long. Produced via immunoSEQ multiplex PCR; TCRdb's table is partial and in-frame only. Here the sample spans about 240,000 clones, around 87% being singletons. This chain uses TRBV7-2 with TRBJ2-7, with D possibly matching TRBD2 (5 bases). The material sequenced was PBMCs or T cells enriched from blood (not recorded which). This clonotype was obtained from a woman aged 40-49 years with acute COVID-19. CDR3 residues: CASSASSGTYEQYF. CDR3 DNA: TGTGCCAGCAGCGCCTCGTCCGGGACCTACGAGCAGTACTTC.